These 32 T cell receptor beta chains originate from one sample sequenced in a study of blood T cell repertoires in COVID-19. Using immunoSEQ multiplex PCR, the repertoire was profiled, and TCRdb retains in-frame clones only, with some absent. The sample consists of about 300,000 clones, 70% to 90% of them appearing once. The sample consisted of peripheral blood. Receptors were obtained from a woman in her twenties or thirties with COVID-19, enrolled during active disease.

This chain joins TRBV5-1 and TRBJ1-1; D gene uncertain. Germline V gene data show CDR1 as SGHRS and CDR2 as YFSETQ. This CDR3 region has 10 residues. V was clipped by 9 bases and J by 3 bases, with 6 bases between them. CDR3 DNA sequence: TGCGCCAATCCTTACACTGAAGCTTTCTTT. Translation gives CANPYTEAFF. Full variable domain (remainder filled in from reference TRBV5-1 and TRBJ1-1): KAGVTQTPRYLIKTRGQQVTLSCSPISGHRSVSWYQQTPGQGLQFLFEYFSETQRNKGNFPGRFSGRQFSNSRSEMNVSTLELGDSALYLCANPYTEAFFGQGTRLTVV.

J is TRBJ1-3 and V is TRBV7-9; D call uncertain. Trimming removed 6 bases from V and 0 bases from J, with 9 bases in between. This CDR3 contains 14 residues. Per germline, CDR1 SEHNR and CDR2 FQNEAQ (reference sequence). For the CDR3, the DNA is TGTGCCAGCAGGGCCGCGGGCTCTGGAAACACCATATATTTT. Its translation is CASRAAGSGNTIYF.

This clone was detected only a few times. J is TRBJ1-2 and V is TRBV10-3, with 8 bases that match TRBD1. The CDR3 sequence is 13 residues long. Germline V lookup: CDR1 ENHRY, CDR2 SYGVKD. Germline trimming cut 5 bases from V and 7 bases from J; bases unmatched to any gene: 6. CDR3 in amino acids: CAISRQGAGGYTF. DNA of the CDR3: TGTGCCATCAGTCGGCAGGGGGCTGGTGGCTACACCTTC.

The chain recombines TRBV6-5 with TRBJ1-2, with 7 bases aligning to TRBD1. V was clipped by 0 bases and J by 13 bases; unmatched bases: 17. CDR3 size: 16 residues. The germline CDR1 and CDR2 sequences are MNHEY and SVGAGI. This CDR3 is CASSYSKFVLGTVFTF. CDR3 bases: TGTGCCAGCAGTTACTCGAAGTTTGTTTTAGGGACAGTTTTCACCTTC.

The rearrangement uses TRBV11-1 and TRBJ1-1; 9 bases match TRBD1. CDR1 and CDR2 (germline): SGHAT, FQDESV (reference sequence). V dropped 4 bases and J dropped 1; count of bases not matched to a gene: 1. This CDR3 region has 14 residues. CDR3 amino acids: CASSWTGANTEAFF. The CDR3 DNA sequence: TGTGCCAGCAGCTGGACAGGGGCGAACACTGAAGCTTTCTTT.

CDR3 coding DNA: TGTGCCAGCAGAGGACAGGTAGGGGTCCCAGGCGGAAACACCATATATTTT. The encoded protein is CASRGQVGVPGGNTIYF. The chain uses TRBV28 and TRBJ1-3; 7 positions agree with TRBD1. Germline V gene lookup returns CDR1 MDHEN and CDR2 SYDVKM. The CDR3 is made up of 17 amino acids. Trimming cost V 6 bases and J 4 bases; bases outside gene matches: 15.

The chain combines TRBV6-6 with TRBJ1-1; 9 bases match TRBD1. V lost 6 bases to trimming and J lost 6 bases; unmatched junction nucleotides: 8. In germline, CDR1 is MNHNY, CDR2 SVGAGI (reference sequence). The CDR3 totals 14 residues. CDR3 sequence reads: CASRPNRGQAEAFF. CDR3 DNA sequence: TGTGCCAGCAGGCCCAACAGGGGGCAGGCTGAAGCTTTCTTT.

This rearrangement joins TRBV3-1 (or the pseudogene TRBV3-2) to TRBJ1-1; TRBD1 agrees at 7 bases. Looked up from germline, CDR1 is LGHDT and CDR2 is YNNKEL (reference sequence). The CDR3 is 14 residues long. The ends lost 3 bases at V and 2 bases at J; junction bases unmatched: 3. The CDR3 nucleotides are TGTGCCAGCAGCCAGACAGGGATTAACACTGAAGCTTTCTTT. Translating it yields CASSQTGINTEAFF.

The chain uses TRBV20-1 and TRBJ2-7, with TRBD1 as a possible D gene (6 bases). Germline V CDR1 and CDR2: DFQATT, SNEGSKA (reference sequence). The CDR3 is 13 residues long. V was trimmed by 6 bases and J by 3 bases, leaving 15 bases between them. Here the CDR3 DNA reads TGCAGTGCCAGTAACAAGGACAGCTACGAGCAGTACGTC. Amino acid sequence: CSASNKDSYEQYV.

This clone was counted between two and nine times. The rearrangement links TRBV6-5 to TRBJ1-2; a weak D match, TRBD1 (5 bases). This CDR3 region has 15 residues. Trimming pared 0 bases from V and 8 bases from J, leaving 16 bases between. Per germline, CDR1 MNHEY and CDR2 SVGAGI. This chain's CDR3 is CASSYSNSGTAGYTF. DNA of the CDR3: TGTGCCAGCAGTTACTCGAACAGCGGGACTGCGGGCTACACCTTC.

The chain combines TRBV9 with TRBJ1-4, with D possibly being TRBD1 (5 bases). This CDR3 region has 15 residues. The germline V gene has CDR1 SGDLS and CDR2 YYNGEE. Trimming left V 1 base short and J 0 bases short, with 7 bases between. The CDR3: CASSVRGSTNEKLFF. For the CDR3, the DNA is TGTGCCAGCAGCGTAAGGGGTTCAACTAATGAAAAACTGTTTTTT.

The chain is built from TRBV10-3 and TRBJ2-7; 11 bases match TRBD2. Germline CDR1 is ENHRY and CDR2 is SYGVKD. J gave up 2 bases and V 2 bases, and 5 bases lay outside the gene matches. The CDR3 runs to 16 residues. The CDR3 loop reads CAISETIAGGPYEQYV. The CDR3 DNA reads as TGTGCCATCAGTGAGACAATAGCGGGGGGGCCCTACGAGCAGTACGTC.

This chain joins TRBV5-4 and TRBJ2-1; possible D gene TRBD1, 6 bases. The length of the CDR3 is 14 residues. Trimming cost V 0 bases and J 9 bases, with 13 bases left between them. CDR1 SGHNT and CDR2 YYREEE come from the germline V gene (reference sequence). CDR3 amino acids: CASSLDLLQGEQFF. The CDR3 nucleotides are TGTGCCAGCAGCTTGGACTTGTTACAGGGTGAGCAGTTCTTC.

The chain carries TRBV7-9 and TRBJ1-1; a possible D gene is TRBD1 (5 bases). Per the germline V gene, CDR1 is SEHNR and CDR2 is FQNEAQ (reference sequence). With 5 bases removed from V and 11 bases from J, the gap between germline ends came to 18 bases. CDR3 size: 13 residues. CDR3 region: CASSDTAGSAAFF. The CDR3 DNA is TGTGCCAGCAGCGATACGGCAGGGTCTGCTGCTTTCTTT. Full variable domain (remainder filled in from reference TRBV7-9 and TRBJ1-1): DTGVSQNPRHKITKRGQNVTFRCDPISEHNRLYWYRQTLGQGPEFLTYFQNEAQLEKSRLLSDRFSAERPKGSFSTLEIQRTEQGDSAMYLCASSDTAGSAAFFGQGTRLTVV.

In DNA form, the CDR3 reads TGTGCCAGCAAATCGGGAGGGTACGGCTACACCTTC. This sequence encodes CASKSGGYGYTF. The J gene is TRBJ1-2, the V gene TRBV25-1; D is undetermined. The germline CDR1 and CDR2 sequences are MGHDK and SYGVNS. V gave up 7 bases and J gave up 8 bases, with 14 bases separating them. The length of the CDR3 is 12 residues.

The V call is TRBV27, the J call TRBJ2-7, with 7 positions matching TRBD1. This CDR3 contains 15 residues. V was clipped by 5 bases and J by 3 bases; unmatched bases: 10. Per germline, CDR1 MNHEY and CDR2 SMNVEV (reference sequence). Written as DNA, the CDR3 is TGTGCCAGCAGTCGTCCGAGGGGGCACGTCTACGAGCAGTACGTC. Translated, it gives CASSRPRGHVYEQYV.

This chain joins TRBV4-2 and TRBJ1-2; 9 bases are a match to TRBD1. The CDR3 is 14 amino acids. The germline gives CDR1 LGHNA, CDR2 YNFKEQ. The junction had 4 bases not matched to a gene; V was cut back by 1 base and J by 7 bases. The CDR3 spells CASSQVRTGVGYTF. The CDR3 bases are TGTGCCAGCAGCCAAGTTAGGACAGGGGTTGGCTACACCTTC.

The V gene is TRBV4-2, the J gene TRBJ1-2, with 7 positions matching TRBD1. Germline V gives CDR1 LGHNA, CDR2 YNFKEQ. CDR3 length: 17 residues. The trim removed 0 bases at V and 4 bases at J, leaving 11 bases unmatched. CDR3 nucleotide sequence: TGTGCCAGCAGCCAAGAGGCTCAGGGGGGAAATATCTATGGCTACACCTTC. Its protein is CASSQEAQGGNIYGYTF.

This chain uses TRBV19 with TRBJ2-1; 9 bases are a match to TRBD2. CDR1 and CDR2 from the germline V gene are LNHDA and SQIVND (reference sequence). J lost 9 bases, V lost 1 base, and 10 bases had no gene match. The CDR3 is made up of 16 amino acids. The CDR3 here is CASSIGWLAGRGEQFF. In DNA form, the CDR3 reads TGTGCCAGTAGTATAGGGTGGCTAGCGGGGAGGGGTGAGCAGTTCTTC. The full variable domain, rest sourced from reference TRBV19 and TRBJ2-1, is DGGITQSPKYLFRKEGQNVTLSCEQNLNHDAMYWYRQDPGQGLRLIYYSQIVNDFQKGDIAEGYSVSREKKESFPLTVTSAQKNPTAFYLCASSIGWLAGRGEQFFGPGTRLTVL.

CDR3 amino acids: CASSLTGRLNSPLHF. The CDR3 DNA reads TGTGCCAGCAGCTTAACAGGGAGATTGAATTCACCCCTCCACTTT. This chain connects TRBV13 to TRBJ1-6; D might be TRBD1 (6 bases). The germline V gene has CDR1 PRHDT and CDR2 FYEKMQ (reference sequence). This CDR3 has 15 residues. V was shortened by 2 bases and J by 7 bases, with 12 bases between the two germline ends.

The chain combines TRBV28 with TRBJ2-1; TRBD2 is a possible D gene (6 bases). Germline V lookup: CDR1 MDHEN, CDR2 SYDVKM. V lost 6 bases and J 12 bases, leaving 30 bases between the germline ends. The CDR3 is 17 residues long. CDR3: CASSPYRGTVGSPGQFF. The CDR3 DNA reads TGTGCCAGCAGCCCATATCGTGGGACTGTCGGGAGTCCGGGGCAGTTCTTC.

CDR3 nucleotide sequence: TGTGCCAGCAGCACGGGACAGGATCAGCCCCAGCATTTT. Residues: CASSTGQDQPQHF. This rearrangement joins TRBV7-9 to TRBJ1-5; 8 bases are a match to TRBD1. CDR1 is SEHNR and CDR2 is FQNEAQ in the germline V gene (reference sequence). V lost 5 bases, J lost 5 bases, and 2 bases stayed unmatched. The CDR3 is made up of 13 amino acids.

With regard to this clone: A junction boundary mismatches the germline segment, possibly from a read error. The chain joins TRBV4-2 to TRBJ2-2, with D possibly matching TRBD2 (5 bases). CDR1 is LGHNA, CDR2 YNFKEQ, per germline. The CDR3 runs to 14 residues. The CDR3 DNA reads as TGTGCCAGCAGAAGGACTCCGAATACCGGGGAGCTGTTTTTT. This codes for CASRRTPNTGELFF.

The V call is TRBV7-9, the J call TRBJ1-2, with 7 bases aligning to TRBD1. The CDR3 runs 15 residues. Germline CDR1 is SEHNR and CDR2 is FQNEAQ (reference sequence). The J segment lost 2 bases and the V segment lost 1 base, leaving 4 bases of the junction unmatched. The CDR3 region is CASSLELGGNYGYTF. In DNA, the CDR3 is TGTGCCAGCAGCTTAGAGCTAGGGGGCAACTATGGCTACACCTTC.

This clone was seen a handful of times. The V gene is TRBV6-4, the J gene TRBJ2-2; D possibly corresponds to TRBD1 (6 bases). With 6 bases removed from V and 5 bases from J, the gap between germline ends came to 16 bases. The germline gives CDR1 MRHNA, CDR2 SNTAGT. This CDR3 contains 15 residues. CDR3 sequence reads: CASSPKGDGTGELFF. The CDR3 nucleotides read TGTGCCAGCAGCCCAAAGGGGGACGGAACCGGGGAGCTGTTTTTT.

The V gene is TRBV7-2, the J gene TRBJ1-4, with D possibly TRBD1 on 6 matching bases. V was cut by 3 bases and J by 3 bases, with 8 bases left in between. This CDR3 is 14 amino acids long. CDR1 is SGHTA, CDR2 FQGNSA, per germline. For the CDR3, the DNA is TGTGCCAGCAGCTTGGGGGGGCCTAATGAAAAACTGTTTTTT. It is translated as CASSLGGPNEKLFF.

This rearrangement joins TRBV2 to TRBJ1-5; D gene ambiguous. This CDR3 is built from 14 residues. Germline CDR1 SNHLY, CDR2 FYNNEI. The V end was cut by 6 bases, the J end by 7 bases, with 16 bases between. CDR3: CASSPRPSGQPQHF. The CDR3 nucleotides are TGTGCCAGCAGCCCTCGCCCCTCGGGACAGCCCCAGCATTTT.

In its sample, this clone was seen once. This rearrangement joins TRBV6-5 to TRBJ1-1; D not resolved. Per the germline V gene, CDR1 is MNHEY and CDR2 is SVGAGI. The CDR3 covers 13 residues. Deletions cut 6 bases from V and 0 bases from J, with 8 bases between. CDR3 DNA sequence: TGTGCCAGCAGATCCCCCGTGAACACTGAAGCTTTCTTT. This encodes CASRSPVNTEAFF.

V and J are TRBV6-5 and TRBJ1-5; TRBD1 is a possible D gene (5 bases). Trimming took 10 bases from V and 7 from J, leaving 20 bases between them. The CDR3 runs 14 residues. Germline CDR1 MNHEY, CDR2 SVGAGI. Written as DNA, the CDR3 is TGTGCCACCGCTGCAGGGTCCGGGTGGCAGCCCCAGCATTTT. It encodes CATAAGSGWQPQHF.

V and J are TRBV7-8 and TRBJ2-7; 7 bases are a match to TRBD1. Trimming removed 0 bases from V and 1 base from J; junction bases left unmatched: 3. This CDR3 has 15 amino acids. From germline, CDR1 is SGHVS and CDR2 FQNEAQ. The CDR3: CASSLAWTGSYEQYF. The CDR3, as DNA: TGTGCCAGCAGCTTAGCATGGACAGGTTCCTACGAGCAGTACTTC.

This clone was seen only once. The chain joins TRBV18 to TRBJ2-3, with D tentatively TRBD2 (6 bases). The V and J ends lost 1 base and 0 bases respectively, with 11 bases between them. This CDR3 is 16 amino acids long. CDR1 and CDR2 from the germline V gene are KGHSH and LQKENI. CDR3 sequence reads: CASSPRGAISTDTQYF. For the CDR3, the DNA is TGTGCCAGCTCACCACGCGGGGCTATAAGCACAGATACGCAGTATTTT.

The chain joins TRBV5-1 to TRBJ1-2, with D tentatively TRBD1 (6 bases). CDR3 length: 14 residues. The germline CDR1 and CDR2 sequences are SGHRS and YFSETQ. V was pared by 4 bases and J by 8 bases, with 18 bases between. CDR3 amino acids: CASSQGPSEGGYTF. The CDR3 DNA sequence: TGCGCCAGCAGCCAGGGGCCCTCCGAGGGAGGCTACACCTTC.